Each of the 32 T cell receptor beta chains below was sequenced from the same sample in a study of blood T cell repertoires in COVID-19 (TCRdb year 2020). The library was made by the immunoSEQ multiplex PCR assay. TCRdb obtained this table from immuneACCESS and retained in-frame rearrangements with V and J assigned. These tables miss some clones; where compared with another copy, unresolved V genes account for less than half of the shortfall, and the remainder is unexplained. The sample table lists approximately 260,000 clones, about 80% of them with a count of one. The ten top clones hold roughly 3.1% of the sample. Material for sequencing was PBMCs or T cells enriched from blood (not recorded which). The source of these receptors is a man in his fifties who had recovered from COVID-19.

The chain carries TRBV5-4 and TRBJ1-4; TRBD1 is a possible D gene (5 bases). The CDR3 is 14 amino acids. Germline CDR1 SGHNT, CDR2 YYREEE (reference sequence). Trimming left V 2 bases short and J 7 bases short, with 12 bases between. DNA for the CDR3: TGTGCCAGCAGCTTAGTGCCAGGGTTTGAAAAACTGTTTTTT. Encoded protein: CASSLVPGFEKLFF.

This chain's CDR3 is CASSDRQGARTEAFF. CDR3 sequence (DNA): TGTGCCAGCAGTGACCGACAGGGGGCGCGAACTGAAGCTTTCTTT. V usage is TRBV6-1 and J usage is TRBJ1-1, with TRBD1 identical over 10 bases. V trimming: 3 bases; J trimming: 5 bases; junction bases outside the gene matches: 6. The CDR3 has 15 residues. Looked up from germline, CDR1 is MNHNS and CDR2 is SASEGT.

The chain is built from TRBV9 and TRBJ1-6, with TRBD1 identical over 7 bases. Germline V lookup: CDR1 SGDLS, CDR2 YYNGEE. V was pared by 4 bases and J by 10 bases, with 20 bases of the junction left unmatched. The CDR3 covers 18 residues. CDR3 region: CASSTGAGTVANGSPLHF. The DNA for the CDR3 is TGTGCCAGCAGCACCGGTGCCGGGACAGTGGCCAATGGATCACCCCTCCACTTT. The full variable domain, with the rest looked up from reference TRBV9 and TRBJ1-6, is DSGVTQTPKHLITATGQRVTLRCSPRSGDLSVYWYQQSLDQGLQFLIQYYNGEERAKGNILERFSAQQFPDLHSELNLSSLELGDSALYFCASSTGAGTVANGSPLHFGNGTRLTVT.

This chain connects TRBV11-2 to TRBJ2-3; D may be TRBD2 (6 bases). Trimming shortened V by 0 bases and J by 6 bases, and 22 bases separated the two germline ends. The germline CDR1 and CDR2 sequences are SGHAT and FQNNGV. The length of the CDR3 is 18 residues. The chain's CDR3 is CASSLEAAGTDAGDTQYF. The CDR3 nucleotides read TGTGCCAGCAGCTTAGAGGCAGCCGGCACCGATGCGGGGGATACGCAGTATTTT. The variable domain in full, with the rest retrieved from reference TRBV11-2 and TRBJ2-3, is EAGVAQSPRYKIIEKRQSVAFWCNPISGHATLYWYQQILGQGPKLLIQFQNNGVVDDSQLPKDRFSAERLKGVDSTLKIQPAKLEDSAVYLCASSLEAAGTDAGDTQYFGPGTRLTVL.

The V and J genes are TRBV7-2 and TRBJ2-3, with a tentative D call TRBD2 (6 bases). V was pared by 3 bases and J by 2 bases, with 9 bases between. Germline CDR1 is SGHTA and CDR2 is FQGNSA. The CDR3 consists of 14 residues. CDR3 residues: CASSFAGITDTQYF. In DNA, the CDR3 is TGTGCCAGCAGCTTTGCGGGAATCACAGATACGCAGTATTTT.

V usage is TRBV25-1 and J usage is TRBJ1-1; 10 nucleotides match TRBD1. CDR3 length: 17 amino acids. Trimming at V came to 6 bases and at J to 0 bases, leaving 10 bases not matched to a gene. Germline V gene lookup returns CDR1 MGHDK and CDR2 SYGVNS. CDR3 region: CASSGDRGGKMNTEAFF. In DNA, the CDR3 is TGTGCCAGCAGCGGGGACAGGGGAGGTAAGATGAACACTGAAGCTTTCTTT.

The J gene is TRBJ1-2, the V gene TRBV10-3; no reliable D call. The CDR3 sequence is 14 residues long. V dropped 6 bases and J dropped 5 bases, with 16 bases sitting between them. The germline CDR1 and CDR2 sequences are ENHRY and SYGVKD. The CDR3 nucleotides are TGTGCCATCAGGGCCCAGGTTGAGTCGTATGGCTACACCTTC. Translating it yields CAIRAQVESYGYTF.

The V and J genes are TRBV29-1 and TRBJ1-1, with a weak D call TRBD1 (5 bases). V lost 7 bases, J lost 1 base, and 13 bases lay in between. Germline values: CDR1 SQVTM, CDR2 ANQGSEA. The CDR3 is made up of 13 amino acids. The CDR3 bases are TGCAGCGGGGGGGAGGGCTCGAACACTGAAGCTTTCTTT. Protein: CSGGEGSNTEAFF.

This clone turned up a few times. The gene calls are TRBV5-1 and TRBJ1-1, with D tentatively TRBD1 (5 bases). CDR3 length: 14 residues. Per the germline V gene, CDR1 is SGHRS and CDR2 is YFSETQ. V was pared by 4 bases and J by 10 bases, with 20 bases between. CDR3 nucleotide sequence: TGCGCCAGCAGCGAAGGGTCAGGGTTTCTGACAGCTTTCTTT. It translates to CASSEGSGFLTAFF. Together with reference TRBV5-1 and TRBJ1-1, the CDR3 gives the full variable domain: KAGVTQTPRYLIKTRGQQVTLSCSPISGHRSVSWYQQTPGQGLQFLFEYFSETQRNKGNFPGRFSGRQFSNSRSEMNVSTLELGDSALYLCASSEGSGFLTAFFGQGTRLTVV.

The rearrangement links TRBV4-1 to TRBJ1-4; D perhaps matches TRBD1 (5 bases). Germline V gene sequence: CDR1 MGHRA, CDR2 YSYEKL. The V end was cut by 0 bases, the J end by 4 bases, with 24 bases between. The CDR3 is 20 residues long. The CDR3 region has the DNA TGCGCCAGCAGCCAAGAACCCCCCACGGGAGGGGACGGAGATAATGAAAAACTGTTTTTT. As protein: CASSQEPPTGGDGDNEKLFF.

This chain connects TRBV19 to TRBJ2-1, with D perhaps TRBD1 (5 bases). The CDR3 sequence is 15 residues long. Germline CDR1 LNHDA, CDR2 SQIVND (reference sequence). Trimming removed 4 bases at V and 2 bases at J, with 12 bases between. The CDR3 spells CASSNSRVTYNEQFF. The CDR3 coding sequence is TGTGCCAGTAGTAATTCCAGGGTAACCTACAATGAGCAGTTCTTC.

The CDR3 loop reads CASTLGSSGANVLTF. The CDR3 region has the DNA TGTGCCAGCACTCTGGGCAGCTCTGGGGCCAACGTCCTGACTTTC. The V gene is TRBV7-9, the J gene TRBJ2-6; D gene ambiguous. Looked up from germline, CDR1 is SEHNR and CDR2 is FQNEAQ (reference sequence). V lost 7 bases to trimming and J lost 0 bases, with 10 bases between them. This CDR3 region has 15 residues. Full variable domain (missing parts from reference TRBV7-9 and TRBJ2-6): DTGVSQNPRHKITKRGQNVTFRCDPISEHNRLYWYRQTLGQGPEFLTYFQNEAQLEKSRLLSDRFSAERPKGSFSTLEIQRTEQGDSAMYLCASTLGSSGANVLTFGAGSRLTVL.

This clone appeared a few times. The J gene is TRBJ1-4, the V gene TRBV28; no clear D gene. The V and J ends lost 1 base and 5 bases respectively, with 17 bases between them. The CDR3 runs to 17 residues. Germline V CDR1 and CDR2: MDHEN, SYDVKM. CDR3 amino acids: CASSLLNLGGRNEKLFF. CDR3 nucleotide sequence: TGTGCCAGCAGTTTATTAAACTTAGGTGGGAGGAATGAAAAACTGTTTTTT.

This rearrangement joins TRBV10-2 to TRBJ1-2, with D possibly TRBD1 on 6 matching bases. V shed 2 bases and J shed 6 bases, with 19 bases lying between them. CDR3 length: 16 residues. Germline values: CDR1 WSHSY, CDR2 SAAADI. This CDR3 reads CASSEIRDTPKDGYTF. CDR3 sequence (DNA): TGCGCCAGCAGTGAGATAAGGGACACACCTAAGGATGGCTACACCTTC.

This rearrangement joins TRBV5-1 to TRBJ1-1, with a weak D call TRBD1 (6 bases). The ends were cut back, 3 bases at V and 3 bases at J, with 9 bases in the middle. The CDR3 runs to 13 residues. Germline assignment: CDR1 SGHRS and CDR2 YFSETQ. The CDR3 nucleotides read TGCGCCAGCAGCTCACAGGGATACACTGAAGCTTTCTTT. This gives the protein CASSSQGYTEAFF.

J is TRBJ2-3 and V is TRBV11-2; 7 bases fit TRBD2. After removal of 4 bases from V and 4 bases from J, the junction contained 5 bases not matched to a gene. The CDR3 is 14 residues long. In germline, CDR1 is SGHAT, CDR2 FQNNGV. The CDR3 DNA reads as TGTGCCAGCAGCTCCACGGGGAGGGCAGATACGCAGTATTTT. Amino acid sequence: CASSSTGRADTQYF.

The J gene is TRBJ2-3, the V gene TRBV4-3, with TRBD2 matching 8 bases. V was pared by 0 bases and J by 2 bases, with 7 bases of the junction left unmatched. Germline CDR1 and CDR2: LGHNA and YSLEER. This CDR3 spans 17 amino acids. This CDR3 is CASSQDLASGHTDTQYF. The CDR3 DNA is TGCGCCAGCAGCCAAGATCTGGCTAGCGGGCACACAGATACGCAGTATTTT.

This clone was observed a handful of times. V gene TRBV19 combines with J gene TRBJ1-5; 10 bases line up with TRBD1. In germline, CDR1 is LNHDA, CDR2 SQIVND (reference sequence). The CDR3 sequence is 17 residues long. J lost 1 base, V lost 8 bases, and 11 bases had no gene match. The CDR3 nucleotides are TGTGCCAGTGCTGCCCGACAGGGGGCGTCGAGCAATCAGCCCCAGCATTTT. The encoded protein is CASAARQGASSNQPQHF.

This clone was found once. The genes are TRBV6-5 and TRBJ2-3, with D possibly TRBD2 on 6 matching bases. Trimming removed 5 bases at V and 5 bases at J, with 11 bases between. CDR1 is MNHEY and CDR2 is SVGAGI in the germline V gene. This CDR3 spans 13 amino acids. CDR3 in amino acids: CASSRGLLDTQYF. CDR3 nucleotides: TGTGCCAGCAGTAGGGGACTGCTAGATACGCAGTATTTT.

This clone is a singleton in its sample. This sequence joins TRBV11-2 and TRBJ1-6, with D perhaps TRBD1 (5 bases). CDR1 and CDR2 (germline): SGHAT, FQNNGV. The CDR3 length is 16 residues. Deletions cut 0 bases from V and 2 bases from J, with 8 bases between. As DNA, the CDR3 is TGTGCCAGCAGCTTAGATGGGGCTGCCTATAATTCACCCCTCCACTTT. Translated, it gives CASSLDGAAYNSPLHF. The whole variable domain, filled in from reference TRBV11-2 and TRBJ1-6, reads EAGVAQSPRYKIIEKRQSVAFWCNPISGHATLYWYQQILGQGPKLLIQFQNNGVVDDSQLPKDRFSAERLKGVDSTLKIQPAKLEDSAVYLCASSLDGAAYNSPLHFGNGTRLTVT.

This sequence joins TRBV12-5 and TRBJ2-5, with unresolved D. Trimming removed 6 bases at V and 1 base at J, with 9 bases between. CDR1 is LGHNT and CDR2 is FRNRAP in the germline V gene. This CDR3 has 13 amino acids. As DNA, the CDR3 is TGTGCTAGTGGCCAAGGAGCCCAAGAGACCCAGTACTTC. This gives the protein CASGQGAQETQYF.

V and J are TRBV5-1 and TRBJ2-7; TRBD1 matches 7 bases. Germline-derived CDR1 and CDR2 are SGHRS and YFSETQ. After removal of 6 bases from V and 3 bases from J, the junction contained 6 bases not matched to a gene. The CDR3 runs 13 residues. CDR3 amino acids: CASTFQGDYEQYF. CDR3 bases: TGCGCCAGCACATTCCAGGGGGACTACGAGCAGTACTTC.

This clone was counted ten times or more. DNA of the CDR3: TGTGCCAGCAGCCTTACCGGGACAGAAAATGAAAAACTGTTTTTT. This codes for CASSLTGTENEKLFF. V usage is TRBV11-3 and J usage is TRBJ1-4, with 7 bases aligning to TRBD1. Germline CDR1 reads SGHNT; CDR2 reads YENEEA. V was pared by 5 bases and J by 5 bases, with 8 bases of the junction left unmatched. CDR3 length: 15 residues.

V gene TRBV7-2 combines with J gene TRBJ2-4, with 13 bases lining up with TRBD2. The CDR3 has 19 residues. Germline V lookup: CDR1 SGHTA, CDR2 FQGNSA. V was pared by 2 bases and J by 0 bases, with 7 bases of the junction left unmatched. In DNA, the CDR3 is TGTGCCAGCAGCTTAAGGACTAGCGGGGGCCATCGAGCCAAAAACATTCAGTACTTC. Translation gives CASSLRTSGGHRAKNIQYF.

The chain uses TRBV5-1 and TRBJ1-4, with a tentative D call TRBD1 (6 bases). This CDR3 comprises 17 residues. Looked up from germline, CDR1 is SGHRS and CDR2 is YFSETQ. Trimming took 4 bases from V and 8 from J, leaving 24 bases between them. The CDR3 region has the DNA TGCGCCAGCAGCCAAGGGACACAATCCAAGGCCCACGAAAAACTGTTTTTT. Encoded protein: CASSQGTQSKAHEKLFF.

This sequence joins TRBV28 and TRBJ2-4, with 8 bases identical to TRBD2. The CDR3 totals 21 residues. Trimming took 4 bases from V and 1 from J; bases not matched to a gene: 21. Germline-derived CDR1 and CDR2 are MDHEN and SYDVKM. CDR3 amino acids: CASSSVDGTRRVGVAKNIQYF. As DNA, the CDR3 is TGTGCCAGCAGTTCCGTTGATGGGACTAGGAGGGTTGGTGTGGCCAAAAACATTCAGTACTTC. Looking up the rest from reference TRBV28 and TRBJ2-4 gives the full variable domain: DVKVTQSSRYLVKRTGEKVFLECVQDMDHENMFWYRQDPGLGLRLIYFSYDVKMKEKGDIPEGYSVSREKKERFSLILESASTNQTSMYLCASSSVDGTRRVGVAKNIQYFGAGTRLSVL.

The V and J genes are TRBV19 and TRBJ2-6; D may be TRBD1 (5 bases). Germline V gene lookup returns CDR1 LNHDA and CDR2 SQIVND (reference sequence). This CDR3 comprises 18 residues. V shed 7 bases and J shed 0 bases, with 19 bases lying between them. CDR3 residues: CASTKGQGLLSGANVLTF. The CDR3 DNA is TGTGCCAGTACTAAAGGTCAGGGCCTTCTCTCTGGGGCCAACGTCCTGACTTTC.

The chain has TRBV5-1 and TRBJ1-1; weak D call: TRBD1 (5 bases). The germline V gene has CDR1 SGHRS and CDR2 YFSETQ. V was pared by 0 bases and J by 0 bases, with 9 bases between. This CDR3 region has 15 residues. CDR3 loop: CASSLAPGMNTEAFF. The CDR3 nucleotides are TGCGCCAGCAGCTTGGCCCCAGGGATGAACACTGAAGCTTTCTTT.

On this clone: Other nucleotide sequences from this sample produce the same CDR3. The CDR3 protein is CASSVGQGGTYEQYF. Here the CDR3 DNA reads TGTGCCAGCAGCGTGGGACAGGGGGGGACCTACGAGCAGTACTTC. The V and J genes are TRBV9 and TRBJ2-7; 11 positions agree with TRBD1. This CDR3 comprises 15 residues. Germline V gene sequence: CDR1 SGDLS, CDR2 YYNGEE. V shed 2 bases and J 2 bases; nucleotides not matched to a gene: 3.

The rearrangement joins TRBV11-2 to TRBJ1-5; D not certain. Germline lookup yields CDR1 SGHAT and CDR2 FQNNGV. This CDR3 has 13 amino acids. V lost 0 bases, J lost 6 bases, and 6 bases lay in between. The CDR3 loop reads CASSLDMRQPQHF. CDR3 DNA: TGTGCCAGCAGCTTAGACATGCGTCAGCCCCAGCATTTT.

The chain joins TRBV24-1 to TRBJ1-2; D remains unclear. Per germline, CDR1 KGHDR and CDR2 SFDVKD. V was cut by 4 bases and J by 8 bases, with 19 bases left in between. There are 15 residues in the CDR3. The CDR3: CATSDSGRPREGYTF. The CDR3 bases are TGTGCCACCAGTGACTCCGGGAGGCCGAGGGAAGGCTACACCTTC.

The chain employs TRBV7-6 and TRBJ2-7; D is unclear. V shed 1 base and J shed 6 bases, with 16 bases lying between them. The CDR3 is made up of 15 amino acids. Germline lookup yields CDR1 SGHVS and CDR2 FNYEAQ. The CDR3 region has the DNA TGTGCCAGCAGCTTAGGTTTCCAGGTTGGTGCCGAGCAGTACTTC. Translating it yields CASSLGFQVGAEQYF.